This TCR beta chain is from a study of blood T cell repertoires in COVID-19 (TCRdb year 2020). Study-level background: Collaborator samples came from the United States, Italy and Spain and covered acute and convalescent phases of COVID-19. The prospective study material was composed of cDNA or gDNA derived from T cells, B-cell-depleted T cells, or PBMCs. The repertoires were made available in a free public database intended to serve as a resource for research on the immune response to SARS-CoV-2. Where available, HLA class I and class II types were taken from metadata supplied by the sample provider and were not determined by assay-based typing. A de-identified subject ID, COVID-19 status, age in years and sex were almost always included in the sample metadata. Samples were obtained from the ongoing ImmuneRACE study (first 160 participants) and from over 1,000 subjects provided by 6 global collaborators. Deeply sampled blood TCRbeta repertoires from subjects exposed to, actively infected with, or recovered from COVID-19 were included in the dataset.

The table lists this clone with a few counts. No cognate antigen has been identified for it. Per-base qualities were not stored, and no clone one base away is much larger. General findings and caveats noted by the study authors: The quantity of clinical and demographic metadata differed by source and by participant and was supplied without curation.

The immunoSEQ Assay, a bias-controlled multiplex PCR, was used to amplify TCRbeta CDR3 regions from genomic DNA. The original methods were these. The number of nucleated cells in each sample was estimated from the amplification of reference gene primers within the assay. Sequence reads were collapsed and filtered to measure the absolute abundance of every unique TCRbeta CDR3 rearrangement. For each sample, productive Simpson clonality was calculated as the square root of Simpson's diversity index across productive rearrangements. This is the immuneACCESS table as TCRdb keeps it, with only in-frame sequences that have V and J called. A part of the clones is gone; compared with another copy, unresolved V genes explain less than half, and the rest is unexplained. That table supplies the V and J calls and clone size; D and trimming were determined from the DNA. The sample includes 180,000 or so clones, with about 80% observed a single time. Approximately 14% of the sample is in the top ten clones.

The germline ends are 4 bases apart after V is trimmed by 0 bases and J by 4 bases. Taken from the germline V gene, the CDR1 and CDR2 loops are SGDLS and YYNGEE. The CDR3 runs 13 residues from the cysteine to the phenylalanine. Just CDR3 DNA is preserved here, 39 bases in frame from base 1. Participants in the prospective study were aged roughly 18 to 89 years, lived in 24 United States geographic areas, and enrolled through a virtual design. In the prospective study, cohorts were assigned on the basis of participant-reported clinical history obtained from a screening survey and a study questionnaire. Exposed participants had been in contact with someone with a PCR-confirmed or clinician-diagnosed COVID-19 case within 2 weeks of study entry. Each participant in the prospective study had whole blood, serum and a nasopharyngeal or oropharyngeal swab collected by mobile phlebotomists. Prospective study participants could optionally give additional blood draws and questionnaires over a roughly two-month period. Blood samples from the prospective study were shipped frozen or at room temperature prior to DNA extraction.

The receptor was isolated from a man aged 55 to 69 who had been exposed to COVID-19. Sequencing was carried out using PBMCs or T cells enriched from blood (not recorded which). This chain is built from TRBV9 and TRBJ2-2; the D gene is not confidently resolved. The CDR3 is CASSVGLTGELFF. DNA sequence: TGTGCCAGCAGCGTAGGACTCACCGGGGAGCTGTTTTTT.